This TCR beta chain is drawn from a study of T cell changes during pregnancy in multiple sclerosis. There are 13 residues in the CDR3. V dropped 4 bases and J dropped 1 base, with 7 bases sitting between them. Looked up from germline, CDR1 is SGHAT and CDR2 is FQNNGV. Profiling relied on immunoSEQ multiplex PCR, and the TCRdb table lists in-frame clones only, not all of them. The sample includes about 58,000 clones, 75% to 95% seen only once; the top ten take approximately 0.49%. This material consisted of CD4+ T cells from peripheral blood mononuclear cells, taken after pregnancy. The receptor comes from a female donor in good health, enrolled as a control in a pregnancy study. The chain recombines TRBV11-2 with TRBJ1-1; D possibly corresponds to TRBD1 (6 bases). Here the CDR3 DNA reads TGTGCCAGCAGCTCACAGGGGAACACTGAAGCTTTCTTT. Amino acid sequence: CASSSQGNTEAFF.